What follows describes a single T cell receptor beta chain. This specimen comes from a study of blood T cell repertoires in COVID-19. Overall study: Samples of COVID-19 (acute and convalescent) were obtained from the United States, Italy and Spain. T cells, B-cell-depleted T cells, or PBMCs provided the cDNA or gDNA that served as material.

In the original workflow: Amplification from reference gene primers served as the basis for estimated nucleated cell counts. The protocol was immunoSEQ multiplex PCR, while the TCRdb copy is restricted to in-frame clones and leaves out a portion. Clonal size and the V and J genes are those of that table, whereas D and trimming came from the DNA. The sample includes about 200,000 clones, around four fifths of them seen just once. The CDR3 is 17 amino acids. The germline gives CDR1 SGHTA, CDR2 FQGNSA. The J segment lost 1 base and the V segment lost 5 bases, leaving 9 bases of the junction unmatched. The chain combines TRBV7-2 with TRBJ2-3; 10 nucleotides match TRBD2. This receptor was taken from a human donor with acute or convalescent COVID-19. The donor label of this sample is uncertain. The source material was peripheral blood. CDR3 amino acids: CASSLRLGTSGTDTQYF. The CDR3 nucleotides are TGTGCCAGCAGCCTGCGGTTAGGGACTAGCGGCACAGATACGCAGTATTTT.